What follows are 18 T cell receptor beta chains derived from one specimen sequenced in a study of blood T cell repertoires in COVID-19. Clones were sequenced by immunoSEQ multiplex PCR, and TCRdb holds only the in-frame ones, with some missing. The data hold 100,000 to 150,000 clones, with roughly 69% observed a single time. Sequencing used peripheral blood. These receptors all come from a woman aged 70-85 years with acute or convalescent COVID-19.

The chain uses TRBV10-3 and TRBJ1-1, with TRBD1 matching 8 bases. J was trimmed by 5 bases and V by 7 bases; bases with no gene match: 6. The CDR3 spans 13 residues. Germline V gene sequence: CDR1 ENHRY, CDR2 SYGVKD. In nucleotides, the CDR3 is TGTGCCATCATGGACAGGGACGGAACTGAAGCTTTCTTT. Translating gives CAIMDRDGTEAFF.

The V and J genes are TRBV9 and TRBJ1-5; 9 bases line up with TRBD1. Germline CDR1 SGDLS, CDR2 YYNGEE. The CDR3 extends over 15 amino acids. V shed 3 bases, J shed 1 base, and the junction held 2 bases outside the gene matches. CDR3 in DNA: TGTGCCAGCAGCGAGGGACAGGGAAGCAATCAGCCCCAGCATTTT. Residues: CASSEGQGSNQPQHF.

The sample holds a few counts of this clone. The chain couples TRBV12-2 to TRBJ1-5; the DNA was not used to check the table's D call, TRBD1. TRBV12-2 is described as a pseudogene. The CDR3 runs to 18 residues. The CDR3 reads CASRPRDRERGSNQPQHF. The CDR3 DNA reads TGTGCAAGTCGCCCCCGAGACAGGGAAAGGGGCAGCAATCAGCCCCAGCATTTT.

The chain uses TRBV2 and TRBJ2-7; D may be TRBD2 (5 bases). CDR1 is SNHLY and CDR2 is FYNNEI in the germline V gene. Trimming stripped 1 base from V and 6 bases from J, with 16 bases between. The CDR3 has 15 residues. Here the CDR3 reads CASSEGWSSFLEQYF. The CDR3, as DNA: TGTGCCAGCAGTGAAGGTTGGTCTAGCTTTCTCGAGCAGTACTTC.

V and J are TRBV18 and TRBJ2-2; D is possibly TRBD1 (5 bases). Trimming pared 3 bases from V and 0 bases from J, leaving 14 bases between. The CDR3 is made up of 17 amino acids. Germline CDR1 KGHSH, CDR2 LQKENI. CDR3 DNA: TGTGCCAGCTCACCCTTAGCAGGGCTTACGAACACCGGGGAGCTGTTTTTT. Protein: CASSPLAGLTNTGELFF.

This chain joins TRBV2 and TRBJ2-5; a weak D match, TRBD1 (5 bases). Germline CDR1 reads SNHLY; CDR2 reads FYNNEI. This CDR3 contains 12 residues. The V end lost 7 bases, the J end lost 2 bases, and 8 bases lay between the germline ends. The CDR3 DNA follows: TGTGCCAGCACGGACATACAAGAGACCCAGTACTTC. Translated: CASTDIQETQYF.

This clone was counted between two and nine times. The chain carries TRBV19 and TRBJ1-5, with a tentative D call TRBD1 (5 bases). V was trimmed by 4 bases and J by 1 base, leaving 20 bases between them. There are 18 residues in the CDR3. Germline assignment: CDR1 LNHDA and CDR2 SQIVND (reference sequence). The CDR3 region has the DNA TGTGCCAGTAGTAGGGGGGGTCCGAGGCATGGAAGCAATCAGCCCCAGCATTTT. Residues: CASSRGGPRHGSNQPQHF. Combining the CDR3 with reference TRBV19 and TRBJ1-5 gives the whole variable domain DGGITQSPKYLFRKEGQNVTLSCEQNLNHDAMYWYRQDPGQGLRLIYYSQIVNDFQKGDIAEGYSVSREKKESFPLTVTSAQKNPTAFYLCASSRGGPRHGSNQPQHFGDGTRLSIL.

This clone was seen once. The DNA of the CDR3 is TGTGCCAGCAGTTACCCGGAAGGAGGTATCGACAATGAGCAGTTCTTC. Encoded protein: CASSYPEGGIDNEQFF. V gene TRBV6-2 or TRBV6-3 combines with J gene TRBJ2-1; D is perhaps TRBD2 (5 bases). V shed 2 bases and J shed 5 bases, with 16 bases lying between them. The CDR3 is made up of 16 amino acids. From germline, CDR1 is MNHEY and CDR2 SVGEGT.

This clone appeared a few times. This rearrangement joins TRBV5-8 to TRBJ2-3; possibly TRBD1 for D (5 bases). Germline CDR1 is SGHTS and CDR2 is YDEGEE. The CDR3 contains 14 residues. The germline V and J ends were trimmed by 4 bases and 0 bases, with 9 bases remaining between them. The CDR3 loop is CASSHRSSTDTQYF. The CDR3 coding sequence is TGTGCCAGCAGCCACAGGTCTAGCACAGATACGCAGTATTTT.

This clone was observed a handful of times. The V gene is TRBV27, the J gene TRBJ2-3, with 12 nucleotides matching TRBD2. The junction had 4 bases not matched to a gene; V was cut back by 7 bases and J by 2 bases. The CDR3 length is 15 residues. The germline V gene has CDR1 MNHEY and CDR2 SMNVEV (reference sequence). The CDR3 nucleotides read TGTGCCAGCACCGGACTAGCGGGGTTCACAGATACGCAGTATTTT. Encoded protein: CASTGLAGFTDTQYF.

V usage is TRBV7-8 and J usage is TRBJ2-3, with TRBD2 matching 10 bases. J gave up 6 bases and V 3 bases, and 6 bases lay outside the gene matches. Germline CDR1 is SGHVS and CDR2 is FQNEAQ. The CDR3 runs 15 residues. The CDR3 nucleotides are TGTGCCAGCAGCTTGGGGCTAGCGGGGGCCGATACGCAGTATTTT. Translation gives CASSLGLAGADTQYF. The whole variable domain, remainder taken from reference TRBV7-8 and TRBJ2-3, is GAGVSQSPRYKVAKRGQDVALRCDPISGHVSLFWYQQALGQGPEFLTYFQNEAQLDKSGLPSDRFFAERPEGSVSTLKIQRTQQEDSAVYLCASSLGLAGADTQYFGPGTRLTVL.

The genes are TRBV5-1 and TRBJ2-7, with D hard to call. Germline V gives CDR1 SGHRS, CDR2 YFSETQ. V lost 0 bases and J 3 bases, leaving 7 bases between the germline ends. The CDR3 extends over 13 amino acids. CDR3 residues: CASSLDRSYEQYF. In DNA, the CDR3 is TGCGCCAGCAGCTTGGATCGGAGCTACGAGCAGTACTTC.

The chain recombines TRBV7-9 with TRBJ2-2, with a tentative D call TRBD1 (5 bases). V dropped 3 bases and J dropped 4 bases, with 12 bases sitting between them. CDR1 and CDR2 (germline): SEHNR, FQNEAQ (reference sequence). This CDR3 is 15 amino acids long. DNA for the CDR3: TGTGCCAGCAGCTTCTGGCAGGGATCCACCGGGGAGCTGTTTTTT. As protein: CASSFWQGSTGELFF.

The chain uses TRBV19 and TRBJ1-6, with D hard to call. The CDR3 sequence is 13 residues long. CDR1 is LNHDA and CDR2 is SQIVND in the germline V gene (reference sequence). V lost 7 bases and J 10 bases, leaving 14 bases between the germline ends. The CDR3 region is CASNTAGGSPLHF. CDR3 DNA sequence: TGTGCCAGTAACACAGCCGGTGGGTCACCCCTCCACTTT.

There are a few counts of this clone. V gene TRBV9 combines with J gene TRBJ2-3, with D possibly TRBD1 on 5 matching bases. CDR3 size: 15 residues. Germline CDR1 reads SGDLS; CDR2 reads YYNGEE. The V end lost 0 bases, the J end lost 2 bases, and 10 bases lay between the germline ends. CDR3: CASSVEQDPTDTQYF. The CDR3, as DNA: TGTGCCAGCAGCGTAGAACAGGACCCCACAGATACGCAGTATTTT.

In nucleotides, the CDR3 is TGTGCCAGCAGCACCGACAGGGGGGTCTCTGGAAACACCATATATTTT. Protein product: CASSTDRGVSGNTIYF. The genes are TRBV21-1 and TRBJ1-3; the D segment call TRBD1 is taken from the table without a DNA check. TRBV21-1 is described as a pseudogene. There are 16 residues in the CDR3.

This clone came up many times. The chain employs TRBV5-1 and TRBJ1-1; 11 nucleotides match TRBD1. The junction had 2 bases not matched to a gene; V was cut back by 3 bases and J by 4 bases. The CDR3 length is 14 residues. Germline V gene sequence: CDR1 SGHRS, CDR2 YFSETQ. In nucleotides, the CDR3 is TGCGCCAGCAGCTCCGGGACAGGGGGCACTGAAGCTTTCTTT. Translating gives CASSSGTGGTEAFF.

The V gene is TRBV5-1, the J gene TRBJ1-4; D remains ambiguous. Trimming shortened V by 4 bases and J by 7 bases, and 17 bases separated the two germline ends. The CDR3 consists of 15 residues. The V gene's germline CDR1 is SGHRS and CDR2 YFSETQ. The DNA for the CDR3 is TGCGCCAGCAGCGATTCTCTATCGGGAGTTGAAAAACTGTTTTTT. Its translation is CASSDSLSGVEKLFF.